Shown below are 16 T cell receptor beta chains from a single sample sequenced in a study of blood T cells in healthy people across ages. A second PCR of roughly 7 to 11 cycles used a sample-barcoded 5' primer and a J-beta primer mix. TCRdb re-called the 5' RACE reads with MiXCR, one entry per CDR3 protein. The table lists approximately 960,000 distinct CDR3 sequences, 29% of them singletons. These data were also filed under a second study, of T cells of mothers and their children.

Sequencing used blood. These receptors all stem from a woman in her forties in good health.

The chain recombines TRBV7-9 with TRBJ2-4, with 10 bases lining up with TRBD2. The DNA matches TRBJ2-7 better at its end, which makes the J call doubtful. Germline V gene sequence: CDR1 SEHNR, CDR2 FQNEAQ (reference sequence). The CDR3 length is 14 residues. The CDR3 protein is CASSPNLAGDEQYF. DNA of the CDR3: TGTGCCAGCAGCCCTAACCTAGCGGGGGACGAGCAGTACTTC.

This clonotype has at least ten counts. V is TRBV10-3 and J is TRBJ2-7, with 9 bases identical to TRBD1. V gave up 2 bases and J gave up 2 bases; unmatched junction bases: 4. The CDR3 length is 15 residues. Germline V CDR1 and CDR2: ENHRY, SYGVKD. The CDR3: CAISEKTGGTYEQYF. The CDR3 nucleotides are TGTGCCATCAGTGAGAAGACAGGGGGGACCTACGAGCAGTACTTC.

This clonotype was seen many times. The chain has TRBV6-6 and TRBJ2-5, with 7 bases lining up with TRBD1. Per germline, CDR1 MNHNY and CDR2 SVGAGI (reference sequence). The CDR3 covers 14 residues. The trim removed 5 bases at V and 5 bases at J, leaving 8 bases unmatched. CDR3 DNA sequence: TGTGCCAGCAGTCCAACAGGGGAAGCGGAGACCCAGTACTTC. Its translation: CASSPTGEAETQYF.

This clonotype was observed at least ten times. This chain uses TRBV7-6 with TRBJ1-6; no firm D call. Trimming took off 2 bases at V and 8 bases at J, with 7 bases between the two ends. The CDR3 covers 13 residues. Germline loops: CDR1 SGHVS, CDR2 FNYEAQ. Here the CDR3 reads CASSLTVDSPLHF. CDR3 in DNA: TGTGCCAGCAGCTTAACAGTGGATTCACCCCTCCACTTT.

This clonotype was picked up many times. The rearrangement uses TRBV30 and TRBJ2-1, with unresolved D. Germline V lookup: CDR1 GTSNPN, CDR2 SVGIG (reference sequence). The CDR3 spans 13 residues. V dropped 0 bases and J dropped 9 bases, with 12 bases sitting between them. For the CDR3, the DNA is TGTGCCTGGAGTGTACCCAGCTTGGGTGAGCAGTTCTTC. Amino acid sequence: CAWSVPSLGEQFF.

V gene TRBV7-9 combines with J gene TRBJ2-5, with D tentatively TRBD1 (7 bases). The CDR3 totals 15 residues. The V end was cut by 4 bases, the J end by 5 bases, with 17 bases between. Germline CDR1 reads SEHNR; CDR2 reads FQNEAQ (reference sequence). As DNA, the CDR3 is TGTGCCAGCAGCTCCGTTCAGGGGGGAGCGGAGACCCAGTACTTC. Its translation is CASSSVQGGAETQYF.

V usage is TRBV7-9 and J usage is TRBJ1-2; 7 bases map to TRBD1. The germline V gene has CDR1 SEHNR and CDR2 FQNEAQ (reference sequence). The V and J ends lost 5 bases and 1 base, in that order; junction bases with no gene match: 16. There are 18 residues in the CDR3. The CDR3 is CASSLDPGQTLINYGYTF. CDR3 in DNA: TGTGCCAGCAGCCTAGATCCGGGACAGACGCTTATTAACTATGGCTACACCTTC.

Many counts were recorded for this clonotype. This chain uses TRBV7-2 with TRBJ2-5, with 12 bases fitting TRBD2. The CDR3 has 16 residues. Germline V gene sequence: CDR1 SGHTA, CDR2 FQGNSA. V trimming: 6 bases; J trimming: 5 bases; junction bases outside the gene matches: 10. This chain's CDR3 is CASSQRLTSGGETQYF. The CDR3, as DNA: TGTGCCAGCAGTCAAAGGCTTACTAGCGGGGGGGAGACCCAGTACTTC. The whole variable domain, remainder taken from reference TRBV7-2 and TRBJ2-5, is GAGVSQSPSNKVTEKGKDVELRCDPISGHTALYWYRQSLGQGLEFLIYFQGNSAPDKSGLPSDRFSAERTGGSVSTLTIQRTQQEDSAVYLCASSQRLTSGGETQYFGPGTRLLVL.

The chain joins TRBV5-1 to TRBJ2-3, with 11 bases identical to TRBD2. Germline trimming cut 4 bases from V and 6 bases from J; bases unmatched to any gene: 13. The CDR3 extends over 17 amino acids. The germline V gene encodes CDR1 SGHRS and CDR2 YFSETQ. The CDR3 coding sequence is TGCGCCAGCAGCCCGGGGGGGACTAGCGGACCTGGGGATACGCAGTATTTT. Its translation: CASSPGGTSGPGDTQYF.

This clonotype was recorded many times. The V and J genes are TRBV7-2 and TRBJ2-5; the match to TRBD2 covers 9 bases. This CDR3 contains 18 residues. In germline, CDR1 is SGHTA, CDR2 FQGNSA. V shed 1 base and J 5 bases; nucleotides not matched to a gene: 14. The CDR3 protein is CASSLVPLSGGFKETQYF. The CDR3 DNA follows: TGTGCCAGCAGCTTAGTCCCATTGAGCGGGGGGTTTAAGGAGACCCAGTACTTC.

The V call is TRBV27, the J call TRBJ1-6; TRBD1 aligns across 8 bases. There are 16 residues in the CDR3. After removal of 2 bases from V and 9 bases from J, the junction contained 9 bases not matched to a gene. Looked up from germline, CDR1 is MNHEY and CDR2 is SMNVEV (reference sequence). The CDR3, as DNA: TGTGCCAGCAGTTTAGCAGGGGGCCGGCTCGGTTCACCCCTCCACTTT. Its protein is CASSLAGGRLGSPLHF.

The chain employs TRBV18 and TRBJ1-1, with 8 nucleotides matching TRBD1. The CDR3 length is 13 residues. Germline values: CDR1 KGHSH, CDR2 LQKENI. V dropped 6 bases and J dropped 10; count of bases not matched to a gene: 10. The CDR3 loop reads CASSSTQGDLAFF. CDR3 nucleotide sequence: TGTGCCAGCTCCTCGACACAGGGGGATCTAGCTTTCTTT.

This clonotype was detected only a few times. The gene calls are TRBV3-1 and TRBJ2-1; possible D gene TRBD1, 5 bases. CDR3 length equals 17 residues. Trimming stripped 2 bases from V and 1 base from J, with 15 bases between. Germline CDR1 is LGHDT and CDR2 is YNNKEL (reference sequence). The CDR3 DNA sequence: TGTGCCAGCAGCCAAAGGGGTTGGGGCAGATCCTACAATGAGCAGTTCTTC. It specifies CASSQRGWGRSYNEQFF.

In this sample, this clonotype turned up many times. The chain combines TRBV7-2 with TRBJ2-3, with a possible D match to TRBD2 (5 bases). V lost 5 bases and J lost 2, with 14 bases in between. The CDR3 contains 15 residues. Germline V lookup: CDR1 SGHTA, CDR2 FQGNSA. This CDR3 reads CASSPDWGNTDTQYF. The CDR3 bases are TGTGCCAGCAGCCCGGACTGGGGTAACACAGATACGCAGTATTTT.

The table lists this clonotype with a few counts. V and J are TRBV25-1 and TRBJ1-4; no reliable D call. Between the trimmed V and J ends, which lost 4 bases and 4 bases, there was a span of 7 bases. The CDR3 length is 13 residues. Germline V gene data show CDR1 as MGHDK and CDR2 as SYGVNS. The CDR3 DNA follows: TGTGCCAGCAGTGCCAACCGTAATGAAAAACTGTTTTTT. It yields the protein CASSANRNEKLFF.

V gene TRBV11-2 combines with J gene TRBJ1-1; 8 bases map to TRBD1. The CDR3 runs to 14 residues. The J segment lost 1 base and the V segment lost 6 bases, leaving 4 bases of the junction unmatched. The germline V gene has CDR1 SGHAT and CDR2 FQNNGV. As DNA, the CDR3 is TGTGCCAGCAGGGGGGACAGGCGGAACACTGAAGCTTTCTTT. Amino acids: CASRGDRRNTEAFF.